This is a list of T cell receptor beta chains from one sample in a study of T cells after yellow fever vaccination. TCRdb re-called the 5' RACE reads with MiXCR, one entry per CDR3 protein. The sample holds roughly 260,000 distinct CDR3 sequences, 10% to 15% seen once. Sequencing was performed on CD4+ T cells sorted from PBMCs, taken 45 days after the yellow fever booster vaccination. The receptors derive from a man younger than 45 who received the YFV17D yellow fever vaccine. Each CDR3 is given with its conserved first and last residue.

J: TRBJ2-1
V: TRBV6-2/TRBV6-3
CDR3: CASSSDGVRFNEQFF

J: TRBJ2-1
V: TRBV20-1
CDR3: CSALMSASFDEQFF

J: TRBJ2-4
V: TRBV7-9
CDR3: CASSPLLGDSIQYF

J: TRBJ2-3
V: TRBV7-9
CDR3: CASSLQGALGTDTQYF

J: TRBJ2-1
V: TRBV7-7
CDR3: CASSVSGTSNEQFF

J: TRBJ1-2
V: TRBV5-1
CDR3: CASSLVSEDGYTF

J: TRBJ1-5
V: TRBV20-1
CDR3: CSASIGLQPQHF

J: TRBJ2-7
V: TRBV7-3
CDR3: CASSLNSPGLGEQYF

J: TRBJ2-5
V: TRBV12-3/TRBV12-4
CDR3: CASTTGGRGRETQYF

J: TRBJ2-5
V: TRBV15
CDR3: CATSGAVGTQYF

J: TRBJ2-5
V: TRBV15
CDR3: CATSDHLHIQETQYF